One and the same sample provided the 22 T cell receptor beta chains below, sequenced in a study of blood T cell repertoires in COVID-19. The method was immunoSEQ multiplex PCR; TCRdb's version includes in-frame clones alone and lacks a portion of them. The sample comprises 300,000 or so clones, approximately 90% of which are singletons, and about 2.2% rests with the top ten. The sample taken for sequencing was peripheral blood. These receptors were taken from a woman aged 25 to 45 with COVID-19, enrolled during active disease.

The chain recombines TRBV10-3 with TRBJ2-6, with D possibly matching TRBD1 (5 bases). The V and J ends lost 4 bases and 4 bases respectively, with 8 bases between them. CDR3 size: 14 residues. Germline CDR1 reads ENHRY; CDR2 reads SYGVKD. The CDR3 bases are TGTGCCATCAGTGTGGGGCAAGGGGCCAACGTCCTGACTTTC. As protein: CAISVGQGANVLTF.

V gene TRBV10-3 combines with J gene TRBJ1-1, with 7 bases aligning to TRBD1. The CDR3 runs to 14 residues. Trimming at V came to 11 bases and at J to 0 bases, leaving 9 bases not matched to a gene. Germline values: CDR1 ENHRY, CDR2 SYGVKD. The CDR3 reads CAVTGSTMNTEAFF. In nucleotides, the CDR3 is TGTGCCGTGACAGGGTCAACCATGAACACTGAAGCTTTCTTT.

This clone has only a few counts. This same CDR3 is encoded by further DNA sequences in the sample. The gene calls are TRBV18 and TRBJ2-7; the D is unclear. The CDR3 is made up of 13 amino acids. Trimming stripped 4 bases from V and 4 bases from J, with 11 bases between. CDR1 KGHSH and CDR2 LQKENI come from the germline V gene. The DNA for the CDR3 is TGTGCCAGCTCACGTACCGGGTTTTACGAGCAGTACTTC. Amino acid sequence: CASSRTGFYEQYF.

This rearrangement joins TRBV6-5 to TRBJ1-5, with D uncertain. This CDR3 is 15 amino acids long. With 8 bases removed from V and 0 bases from J, the gap between germline ends came to 14 bases. Per the germline V gene, CDR1 is MNHEY and CDR2 is SVGAGI. The CDR3 DNA follows: TGTGCCAGCTCTAGAATCGGGGATAGCAATCAGCCCCAGCATTTT. This gives the protein CASSRIGDSNQPQHF.

This clone has at least ten counts. The V call is TRBV19, the J call TRBJ1-4; a possible D gene is TRBD1 (5 bases). Germline V gene sequence: CDR1 LNHDA, CDR2 SQIVND (reference sequence). Trimming removed 2 bases at V and 7 bases at J, with 8 bases between. The CDR3 is 13 amino acids. CDR3 nucleotide sequence: TGTGCCAGTAGTATACAGGGTACTGAAAAACTGTTTTTT. Translated: CASSIQGTEKLFF. Looking up the rest from reference TRBV19 and TRBJ1-4 gives the full variable domain: DGGITQSPKYLFRKEGQNVTLSCEQNLNHDAMYWYRQDPGQGLRLIYYSQIVNDFQKGDIAEGYSVSREKKESFPLTVTSAQKNPTAFYLCASSIQGTEKLFFGSGTQLSVL.

This clone was observed a few times. The chain uses TRBV3-1 (or the pseudogene TRBV3-2) and TRBJ1-6; possibly TRBD1 for D (6 bases). Germline CDR1 LGHDT, CDR2 YNNKEL (reference sequence). The CDR3 is made up of 16 amino acids. V was trimmed by 1 base and J by 7 bases, leaving 14 bases between them. Here the CDR3 DNA reads TGTGCCAGCAGCCAAGGGATAGGGACAACCAATTCACCCCTCCACTTT. Amino acids: CASSQGIGTTNSPLHF.

The rearrangement links TRBV11-2 to TRBJ2-1, with D possibly TRBD2 on 6 matching bases. Germline V gene lookup returns CDR1 SGHAT and CDR2 FQNNGV. The length of the CDR3 is 15 residues. The V gene lost 0 bases and the J gene lost 1 base, with 7 bases spanning the gap. In nucleotides, the CDR3 is TGTGCCAGCAGCTTAGAGGGGGGATCCTACAATGAGCAGTTCTTC. Translating it yields CASSLEGGSYNEQFF.

V and J are TRBV19 and TRBJ1-1; 9 nucleotides match TRBD1. CDR3 length: 18 amino acids. The germline CDR1 and CDR2 sequences are LNHDA and SQIVND (reference sequence). The ends lost 5 bases at V and 0 bases at J; junction bases unmatched: 13. For the CDR3, the DNA is TGTGCCAGTAGTCCCCTACTTACAGGGGGCCCCATGAACACTGAAGCTTTCTTT. Translating it yields CASSPLLTGGPMNTEAFF.

This sequence joins TRBV11-2 and TRBJ2-7, with 11 bases matching TRBD2. V shed 5 bases, J shed 6 bases, and the junction held 12 bases outside the gene matches. The CDR3 runs to 16 residues. CDR1 is SGHAT, CDR2 FQNNGV, per germline. CDR3 DNA sequence: TGTGCCAGCAGCCTTCTAGCGGGAGGCCGGGTTTCCGAGCAGTACTTC. Translated: CASSLLAGGRVSEQYF.

This sequence joins TRBV5-1 and TRBJ1-4; 7 bases agree with TRBD1. J gave up 2 bases and V 2 bases, and 3 bases lay outside the gene matches. The germline gives CDR1 SGHRS, CDR2 YFSETQ. CDR3 length: 15 residues. The CDR3: CASSFWGQTNEKLFF. CDR3 bases: TGCGCCAGCAGCTTTTGGGGACAGACTAATGAAAAACTGTTTTTT.

The chain employs TRBV27 and TRBJ1-1, with 9 positions matching TRBD1. The CDR3 covers 18 residues. Germline loops: CDR1 MNHEY, CDR2 SMNVEV (reference sequence). The V and J ends lost 4 bases and 5 bases, in that order; junction bases with no gene match: 17. DNA for the CDR3: TGTGCCAGCAGTTCCCTGGGACAGGGTTGGGTGGTAAATACTGAAGCTTTCTTT. Its protein is CASSSLGQGWVVNTEAFF.

The rearrangement joins TRBV5-1 to TRBJ1-2; 12 bases are shared with TRBD1. The ends lost 4 bases at V and 3 bases at J; junction bases unmatched: 7. This CDR3 region has 16 residues. Germline V gives CDR1 SGHRS, CDR2 YFSETQ. The CDR3 region is CASSGTGTGGDYGYTF. Here the CDR3 DNA reads TGCGCCAGCAGCGGAACCGGGACAGGGGGCGACTATGGCTACACCTTC.

The chain has TRBV30 and TRBJ1-6; 10 positions match TRBD1. J lost 4 bases, V lost 1 base, and 1 base had no gene match. The CDR3 loop spans 15 amino acids. Germline V CDR1 and CDR2: GTSNPN, SVGIG (reference sequence). CDR3 region: CAWSEGQGYNSPLHF. CDR3 nucleotides: TGTGCCTGGAGTGAGGGACAGGGGTATAATTCACCCCTCCACTTT.

The rearrangement uses TRBV11-1 and TRBJ2-1, with 10 bases identical to TRBD2. Germline V lookup: CDR1 SGHAT, CDR2 FQDESV (reference sequence). The CDR3 has 15 amino acids. J gave up 7 bases and V 2 bases, and 5 bases lay outside the gene matches. CDR3 amino acids: CASSLISSGSNEQFF. The CDR3 bases are TGTGCCAGCAGCTTAATATCTAGCGGGAGTAATGAGCAGTTCTTC.

This clone was seen a single time. The rearrangement uses TRBV2 and TRBJ1-5; maybe TRBD1 (5 bases). The CDR3 is 13 residues long. Germline CDR1 is SNHLY and CDR2 is FYNNEI. Trimming pared 4 bases from V and 3 bases from J, leaving 7 bases between. CDR3 nucleotides: TGTGCCAGCAGTGGACAGTTCAATCAGCCCCAGCATTTT. Its protein is CASSGQFNQPQHF.

The sample holds one count of this clone. The chain has TRBV27 and TRBJ2-3, with D tentatively TRBD1 (6 bases). V dropped 6 bases and J dropped 2 bases, with 15 bases sitting between them. The germline CDR1 and CDR2 sequences are MNHEY and SMNVEV (reference sequence). This CDR3 is 15 amino acids long. The DNA for the CDR3 is TGTGCCAGCAGCCGACAGGTTACCTACACAGATACGCAGTATTTT. Translating gives CASSRQVTYTDTQYF.

V is TRBV18 and J is TRBJ2-3, with D tentatively TRBD1 (6 bases). The CDR3 is 14 residues long. With 2 bases removed from V and 2 bases from J, the gap between germline ends came to 8 bases. Germline CDR1 is KGHSH and CDR2 is LQKENI. The CDR3 loop reads CASSPRTATDTQYF. As DNA, the CDR3 is TGTGCCAGCTCACCAAGGACAGCCACAGATACGCAGTATTTT.

V gene TRBV18 combines with J gene TRBJ1-1, with 11 bases matching TRBD1. The V gene's germline CDR1 is KGHSH and CDR2 LQKENI. V lost 7 bases, J lost 5 bases, and 15 bases stayed unmatched. CDR3 length: 17 amino acids. The CDR3 region is CASFPGQGARFGTEAFF. In nucleotides, the CDR3 is TGTGCCAGCTTCCCTGGACAGGGGGCACGCTTTGGTACTGAAGCTTTCTTT. Drawing the rest from reference TRBV18 and TRBJ1-1, the complete variable domain is NAGVMQNPRHLVRRRGQEARLRCSPMKGHSHVYWYRQLPEEGLKFMVYLQKENIIDESGMPKERFSAEFPKEGPSILRIQQVVRGDSAAYFCASFPGQGARFGTEAFFGQGTRLTVV.

The chain uses TRBV5-6 and TRBJ2-1, with D perhaps matching TRBD2 (6 bases). The V gene's germline CDR1 is SGHDT and CDR2 YYEEEE. This CDR3 has 15 residues. The V end lost 4 bases, the J end lost 4 bases, and 15 bases lay between the germline ends. CDR3 nucleotide sequence: TGTGCCAGCAGCCTCCTCCGGCGGGGTTACAATGAGCAGTTCTTC. This encodes CASSLLRRGYNEQFF.

This chain joins TRBV29-1 and TRBJ2-7; D might be TRBD2 (5 bases). The CDR3 extends over 12 amino acids. Trimming took off 7 bases at V and 2 bases at J, with 12 bases between the two ends. CDR1 SQVTM and CDR2 ANQGSEA come from the germline V gene. CDR3: CSARTDPYEQYF. In nucleotides, the CDR3 is TGCAGCGCCCGGACTGATCCCTACGAGCAGTACTTC.

This sequence joins TRBV6-5 and TRBJ1-1; D is perhaps TRBD1 (5 bases). This CDR3 comprises 15 residues. The V gene's germline CDR1 is MNHEY and CDR2 SVGAGI. Trimming took off 4 bases at V and 7 bases at J, with 19 bases between the two ends. The CDR3, as DNA: TGTGCCAGCAGTTTTACGGGGGGGTCGTCTTTTGAAGCTTTCTTT. Amino acid sequence: CASSFTGGSSFEAFF.

The V gene is TRBV25-1, the J gene TRBJ2-2; D is unclear. The CDR3 is made up of 15 amino acids. The germline CDR1 and CDR2 sequences are MGHDK and SYGVNS. With 2 bases removed from V and 6 bases from J, the gap between germline ends came to 13 bases. The CDR3 bases are TGTGCCAGCAGTGAACTCCACTACTCCCCCGGGGAGCTGTTTTTT. It encodes CASSELHYSPGELFF.